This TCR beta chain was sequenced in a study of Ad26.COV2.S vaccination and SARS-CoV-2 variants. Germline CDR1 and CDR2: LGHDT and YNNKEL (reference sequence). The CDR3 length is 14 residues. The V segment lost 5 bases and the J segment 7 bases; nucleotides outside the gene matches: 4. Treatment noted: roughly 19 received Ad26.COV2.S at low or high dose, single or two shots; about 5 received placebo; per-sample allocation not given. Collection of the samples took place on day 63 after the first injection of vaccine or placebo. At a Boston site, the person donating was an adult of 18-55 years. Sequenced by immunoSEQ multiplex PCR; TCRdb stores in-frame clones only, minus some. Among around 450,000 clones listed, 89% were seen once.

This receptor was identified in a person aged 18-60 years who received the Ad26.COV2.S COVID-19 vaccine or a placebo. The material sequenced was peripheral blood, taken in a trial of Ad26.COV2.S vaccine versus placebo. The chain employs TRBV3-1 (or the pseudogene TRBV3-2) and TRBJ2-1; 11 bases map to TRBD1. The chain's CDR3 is CASSNRDRGNEQFF. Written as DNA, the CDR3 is TGTGCCAGCAGCAACCGGGACAGGGGGAATGAGCAGTTCTTC.